The rows below give T cell receptor beta chains drawn from one sample of a study of shared T cell receptors in the human thymus. Assay used: immunoSEQ multiplex PCR; TCRdb lists only in-frame clones, some missing. In the table there are 700,000 or so clones, roughly 85% of which are singletons. These records were also assigned to another study, of human thymus T cells.

The specimen sequenced was thymocytes. The receptors were gathered from a girl less than two years old with a congenital heart defect. Both conserved end residues are part of each CDR3. Each record gives: CDR3 protein, CDR3 DNA, J gene, clone size, D gene, V gene. The D gene is left open where the match is weak. Size is omitted from some rows. Given values are once, few, many or a class for expanded clones.

cdr3_aa: CASSLDRERQPHYGYTF; cdr3_nt: TGTGCCAGCAGCTTAGATCGAGAGCGACAGCCACACTATGGCTACACCTTC; j_call: TRBJ1-2; clone_size: -; d_call: -; v_call: TRBV11-2
cdr3_aa: CASSQDATPATYNSPLHF; cdr3_nt: TGTGCCAGCAGCCAAGACGCGACACCCGCTACCTATAATTCACCCCTCCACTTT; j_call: TRBJ1-6; clone_size: -; d_call: -; v_call: TRBV14
cdr3_aa: CATSSRDRVFGYTF; cdr3_nt: TGTGCCACCAGCAGCCGGGACAGGGTCTTTGGCTACACCTTC; j_call: TRBJ1-2; clone_size: -; d_call: TRBD1; v_call: TRBV15
cdr3_aa: CASSSQGHTQYF; cdr3_nt: TGTGCCAGCAGTTCACAGGGGCATACGCAGTATTTT; j_call: TRBJ2-3; clone_size: few; d_call: TRBD1; v_call: TRBV27
cdr3_aa: CASKLTGQYF; cdr3_nt: TGTGCCAGCAAGCTGACAGGGCAGTATTTT; j_call: TRBJ2-3; clone_size: -; d_call: -; v_call: TRBV6-1
cdr3_aa: CASSQASREADTQYF; cdr3_nt: TGTGCCAGCAGCCAAGCGTCCAGGGAGGCAGATACGCAGTATTTT; j_call: TRBJ2-3; clone_size: -; d_call: -; v_call: TRBV14
cdr3_aa: CASSLCRTGGRSTEAFF; cdr3_nt: TGTGCCAGCAGTTTATGTCGGACAGGGGGACGTAGCACTGAAGCTTTCTTT; j_call: TRBJ1-1; clone_size: few; d_call: TRBD1; v_call: TRBV28
cdr3_aa: CASSPRHRGSSEQFF; cdr3_nt: TGTGCCAGCTCACCACGTCACAGGGGGTCGTCTGAGCAGTTCTTC; j_call: TRBJ2-1; clone_size: -; d_call: TRBD1; v_call: TRBV18
cdr3_aa: CASSPPGNTGELFF; cdr3_nt: TGTGCCAGCAGTCCGCCAGGGAACACCGGGGAGCTGTTTTTT; j_call: TRBJ2-2; clone_size: -; d_call: -; v_call: TRBV2
cdr3_aa: CASSSTRQNTEAFF; cdr3_nt: TGTGCCAGCAGCAGCACACGACAGAACACTGAAGCTTTCTTT; j_call: TRBJ1-1; clone_size: -; d_call: -; v_call: TRBV7-8
cdr3_aa: CASSMVENNEQFF; cdr3_nt: TGTGCCAGTAGTATGGTCGAGAACAATGAGCAGTTCTTC; j_call: TRBJ2-1; clone_size: -; d_call: -; v_call: TRBV19
cdr3_aa: CATSMGRGTYSNQPQHF; cdr3_nt: TGTGCCACCAGCATGGGCAGGGGAACATATAGCAATCAGCCCCAGCATTTT; j_call: TRBJ1-5; clone_size: -; d_call: -; v_call: TRBV15
cdr3_aa: CASRQGLAGGRTGELFF; cdr3_nt: TGTGCCAGCAGACAGGGACTAGCGGGGGGGCGGACCGGGGAGCTGTTTTTT; j_call: TRBJ2-2; clone_size: -; d_call: TRBD2; v_call: TRBV7-2
cdr3_aa: CASSGTSPPENEQFF; cdr3_nt: TGTGCCAGCAGTGGTACTAGCCCCCCGGAGAATGAGCAGTTCTTC; j_call: TRBJ2-1; clone_size: -; d_call: -; v_call: TRBV6-6
cdr3_aa: CASSTGGTGALYGYTF; cdr3_nt: TGTGCCAGCAGTACTGGGGGGACAGGGGCCCTTTATGGCTACACCTTC; j_call: TRBJ1-2; clone_size: once; d_call: TRBD1; v_call: TRBV28
cdr3_aa: CAWSVGLAGVYEQYF; cdr3_nt: TGTGCCTGGAGTGTGGGACTAGCGGGGGTATACGAGCAGTACTTC; j_call: TRBJ2-7; clone_size: few; d_call: TRBD2; v_call: TRBV30
cdr3_aa: CASSQDGRLAPSSYNEQFF; cdr3_nt: TGTGCCAGCAGCCAAGACGGGAGACTAGCCCCCAGCTCCTACAATGAGCAGTTCTTC; j_call: TRBJ2-1; clone_size: -; d_call: TRBD2; v_call: TRBV14
cdr3_aa: CASSEAGGGDTDTQYF; cdr3_nt: TGTGCCAGCAGTGAAGCGGGAGGGGGGGACACAGATACGCAGTATTTT; j_call: TRBJ2-3; clone_size: once; d_call: -; v_call: TRBV6-1
cdr3_aa: CASSPPVGGGGGYTF; cdr3_nt: TGTGCCAGCAGTCCTCCCGTGGGGGGGGGTGGTGGCTACACCTTC; j_call: TRBJ1-2; clone_size: -; d_call: -; v_call: TRBV6-6
cdr3_aa: CASSRGFGFTDTQYF; cdr3_nt: TGTGCCAGCAGTAGGGGATTTGGATTCACAGATACGCAGTATTTT; j_call: TRBJ2-3; clone_size: -; d_call: -; v_call: TRBV28
cdr3_aa: CASRGTGTSYGYTF; cdr3_nt: TGTGCCAGCCGGGGGACAGGGACGAGCTATGGCTACACCTTC; j_call: TRBJ1-2; clone_size: -; d_call: TRBD1; v_call: TRBV7-2
cdr3_aa: CASSHRTGTYEQYF; cdr3_nt: TGTGCCAGCAGCCACCGGACAGGAACCTACGAGCAGTACTTC; j_call: TRBJ2-7; clone_size: -; d_call: TRBD1; v_call: TRBV11-2
cdr3_aa: CASRLTSGGPGYEQYF; cdr3_nt: TGTGCCAGCAGGTTGACTAGCGGGGGGCCCGGGTACGAGCAGTACTTC; j_call: TRBJ2-7; clone_size: -; d_call: TRBD2; v_call: TRBV27
cdr3_aa: CASSPGLAGNYNEQFF; cdr3_nt: TGTGCCAGCAGTCCCGGACTAGCGGGGAACTACAATGAGCAGTTCTTC; j_call: TRBJ2-1; clone_size: -; d_call: TRBD2; v_call: TRBV27
cdr3_aa: CASSFEPPSSGNTIYF; cdr3_nt: TGTGCCAGCAGTTTCGAACCTCCTAGCTCTGGAAACACCATATATTTT; j_call: TRBJ1-3; clone_size: -; d_call: -; v_call: TRBV28
cdr3_aa: CASSAGQADEQFF; cdr3_nt: TGCGCCAGCAGCGCGGGACAGGCCGATGAGCAGTTCTTC; j_call: TRBJ2-1; clone_size: -; d_call: TRBD1; v_call: TRBV5-1
cdr3_aa: CASSLERLSVTYEQYF; cdr3_nt: TGTGCCAGCAGCTTGGAGCGCCTAAGTGTAACCTACGAGCAGTACTTC; j_call: TRBJ2-7; clone_size: -; d_call: -; v_call: TRBV7-8
cdr3_aa: CASSLDRGLYTEAFF; cdr3_nt: TGTGCCAGCAGCCTCGACAGGGGCCTCTACACTGAAGCTTTCTTT; j_call: TRBJ1-1; clone_size: -; d_call: TRBD1; v_call: TRBV11-2
cdr3_aa: CASSPLFRNYGYTF; cdr3_nt: TGTGCCAGCTCACCACTTTTCAGAAACTATGGCTACACCTTC; j_call: TRBJ1-2; clone_size: -; d_call: -; v_call: TRBV18
cdr3_aa: CASSYSAGGDEQFF; cdr3_nt: TGTGCCAGCAGTTACTCTGCAGGGGGAGATGAGCAGTTCTTC; j_call: TRBJ2-1; clone_size: -; d_call: TRBD1; v_call: TRBV6-6
cdr3_aa: CASSEGWRGDTGELFF; cdr3_nt: TGTGCCAGCAGCGAAGGCTGGAGGGGTGACACCGGGGAGCTGTTTTTT; j_call: TRBJ2-2; clone_size: -; d_call: -; v_call: TRBV4-2
cdr3_aa: CASSLMTSGPTDTQYF; cdr3_nt: TGTGCCAGCAGTTTGATGACTAGCGGACCCACAGATACGCAGTATTTT; j_call: TRBJ2-3; clone_size: -; d_call: TRBD2; v_call: TRBV6-5